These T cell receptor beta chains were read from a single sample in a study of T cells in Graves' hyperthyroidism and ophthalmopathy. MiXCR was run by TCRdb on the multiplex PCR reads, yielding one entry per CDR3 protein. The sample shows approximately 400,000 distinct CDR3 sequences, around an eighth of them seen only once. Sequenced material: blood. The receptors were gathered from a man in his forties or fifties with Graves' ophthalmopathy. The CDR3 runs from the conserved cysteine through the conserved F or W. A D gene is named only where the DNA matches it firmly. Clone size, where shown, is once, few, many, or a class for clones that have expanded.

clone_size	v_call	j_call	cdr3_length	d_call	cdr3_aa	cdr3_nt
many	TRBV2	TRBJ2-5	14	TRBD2	CATTLATSGETQYF	TGTGCCACGACCCTGGCGACTAGCGGAGAGACCCAGTACTTC
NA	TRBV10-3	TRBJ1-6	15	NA	CAISDGWTANSPLHF	TGTGCCATCAGTGACGGGTGGACAGCTAATTCACCCCTCCACTTT
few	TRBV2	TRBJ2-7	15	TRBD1	CASSEGGDSSYEQYF	TGTGCCAGCAGTGAAGGTGGGGACAGCTCCTACGAGCAGTACTTC
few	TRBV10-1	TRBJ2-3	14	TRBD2	CASSESGGSGTQYF	TGCGCCAGCAGTGAGTCTGGCGGGAGCGGCACGCAGTATTTT
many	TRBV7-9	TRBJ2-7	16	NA	CASSLAWAGRVDEQYF	TGTGCCAGCAGCTTAGCGTGGGCAGGGCGGGTAGACGAGCAGTACTTC
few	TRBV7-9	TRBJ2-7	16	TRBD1	CASSPPGQGFLYEQYF	TGTGCCAGCAGCCCCCCGGGACAGGGGTTCCTCTACGAGCAGTACTTC
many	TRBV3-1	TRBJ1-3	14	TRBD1	CASSQTGVGDTIYF	TGTGCCAGCAGCCAGACAGGGGTTGGTGACACCATATATTTT
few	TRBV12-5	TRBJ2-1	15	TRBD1	CASGPTGGSYNEQFF	TGTGCTAGTGGTCCGACAGGGGGCTCCTACAATGAGCAGTTCTTC
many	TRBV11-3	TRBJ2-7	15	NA	CASSYAGKGSYEQYF	TGTGCCAGCAGCTACGCCGGGAAAGGATCCTACGAGCAGTACTTC
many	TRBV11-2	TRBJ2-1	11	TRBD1	CASSSGGEQFF	TGTGCCAGCAGCTCAGGGGGCGAGCAGTTCTTC
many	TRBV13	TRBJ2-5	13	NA	CASSPTGKETQYF	TGTGCCAGCAGCCCTACAGGCAAAGAGACCCAGTACTTC
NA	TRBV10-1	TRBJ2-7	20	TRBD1	CASSESSTGQGLPLSYGQYF	TGCGCCAGCAGTGAGTCGTCGACGGGACAGGGGCTACCACTTTCCTACGGGCAGTACTTC
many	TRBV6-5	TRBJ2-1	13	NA	CASSYGKRNEQFF	TGTGCCAGCAGTTACGGGAAGCGCAATGAGCAGTTCTTC
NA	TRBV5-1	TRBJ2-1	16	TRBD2	CASSRLAVSSYNEQFF	TGCGCCAGCAGCAGACTAGCGGTGAGCTCCTACAATGAGCAGTTCTTC
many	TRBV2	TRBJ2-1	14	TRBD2	CASEGLAAWNEQFF	TGTGCCAGCGAGGGACTAGCGGCTTGGAATGAGCAGTTCTTC
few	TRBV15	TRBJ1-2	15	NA	CATSREYNQNYGYTF	TGTGCCACCAGCAGAGAGTACAATCAAAACTATGGCTACACCTTC
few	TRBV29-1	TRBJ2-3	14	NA	CSVDRGRGTDTQYF	TGCAGCGTTGACAGGGGACGGGGTACAGATACGCAGTATTTT
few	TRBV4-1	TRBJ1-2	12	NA	CASSLTRGGYTF	TGCGCCAGCAGCCTAACCCGGGGAGGCTACACCTTC
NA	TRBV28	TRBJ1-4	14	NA	CASSLLSNQGKLFF	TGTGCCAGCAGTTTATTAAGTAATCAGGGAAAACTGTTTTTT
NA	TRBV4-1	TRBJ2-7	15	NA	CASSQDPQGRSEQYF	TGCGCCAGCAGCCAAGATCCGCAGGGACGGAGCGAGCAGTACTTC
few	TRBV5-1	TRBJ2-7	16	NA	CASSLLGRTATYEQYF	TGCGCCAGCAGCTTGTTGGGACGGACAGCAACCTACGAGCAGTACTTC
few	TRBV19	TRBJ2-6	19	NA	CASSNLRAKSLSGANVLTF	TGTGCCAGTAGTAATTTGAGGGCCAAGTCCCTCTCTGGGGCCAACGTCCTGACTTTC
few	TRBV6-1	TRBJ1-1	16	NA	CASNLLPVWGNTEAFF	TGTGCCAGCAACCTATTGCCCGTTTGGGGAAACACTGAAGCTTTCTTT
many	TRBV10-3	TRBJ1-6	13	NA	CAISMDKDSPLHF	TGTGCCATCAGCATGGATAAGGATTCACCCCTCCACTTT
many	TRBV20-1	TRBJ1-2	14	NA	CSAESRGVGYGYTF	TGCAGTGCAGAATCCCGCGGGGTCGGCTATGGCTACACCTTC
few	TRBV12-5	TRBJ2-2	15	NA	CASGLVLQGAGELFF	TGTGCTAGTGGTTTGGTATTGCAGGGAGCCGGGGAGCTGTTTTTT